A few counts support the clone carrying this TCR beta chain. This CDR3 region has 12 residues. Trimming pared 5 bases from V and 4 bases from J, leaving 8 bases between. Germline CDR1 is MNHEY and CDR2 is SMNVEV (reference sequence). This specimen belongs to a study of CD8 T cells in Susac syndrome. With random hexamers, reverse transcription was performed on 0.5 to 1 ug of RNA. MiXCR, applied by TCRdb to the immunoSEQ multiplex PCR reads, yields one record per CDR3 protein. The table records about 140,000 distinct CDR3 sequences, 85% to 95% of them present only once. Sequencing was done on a sample of CD4+ T cells from PBMCs. This sequence was found in a human donor with Susac syndrome. The rearrangement links TRBV27 to TRBJ1-2, with a possible D match to TRBD1 (5 bases). The DNA for the CDR3 is TGTGCCAGCAGTCCCCAGGGCTATGGCTACACCTTC. Its translation is CASSPQGYGYTF.